The 3 T cell receptor beta chains reported below all come from one sample, sequenced in a study of CD8 T cells in Susac syndrome. Reverse transcription of about 0.5 to 1 ug RNA used random hexamers. TCRdb independently ran MiXCR on the immunoSEQ multiplex PCR reads; one entry per CDR3 protein. The repertoire has about 190,000 distinct CDR3 sequences, just under 95% of them found once; the top ten carry less than 0.2%. The specimen was CD8+ T cells from PBMCs. The source of these receptors is a human donor with Susac syndrome.

The chain couples TRBV6-1 to TRBJ2-5, with a tentative D call TRBD1 (5 bases). The CDR3 spans 15 residues. Trimming left V 6 bases short and J 1 base short, with 15 bases between. The germline gives CDR1 MNHNS, CDR2 SASEGT. CDR3 sequence: CASSLATAIQETQYF. The CDR3 nucleotides read TGTGCCAGCAGCCTCGCGACAGCGATCCAAGAGACCCAGTACTTC.

The chain recombines TRBV3-1 with TRBJ2-1; D is unclear. Trimming cost V 5 bases and J 8 bases, with 7 bases left between them. The germline gives CDR1 LGHDT, CDR2 YNNKEL (reference sequence). The CDR3 has 11 amino acids. DNA of the CDR3: TGTGCCAGCAGCACTGGGGATGAGCAGTTCTTC. Amino acid sequence: CASSTGDEQFF.

V gene TRBV4-1 combines with J gene TRBJ2-2; no definite D call. Germline CDR1 MGHRA, CDR2 YSYEKL. The CDR3 has 15 residues. Trimming removed 0 bases at V and 8 bases at J, with 13 bases between. In DNA form, the CDR3 reads TGCGCCAGCAGCCAAGAGACTCTTCGGTTGGGGGAGCTGTTTTTT. It codes for CASSQETLRLGELFF.